One and the same sample provided the 32 T cell receptor beta chains below, sequenced in a study of glioma-infiltrating T cells (dated by TCRdb to 2016 to 2017). The sequencer listed for this sample is Illumina MiSeq. TCR alpha and beta CDR3 regions were amplified with the iRepertoire nested amplicon-rescue multiplex PCR (arm-PCR) platform from RNA. In TCRdb, the public reads were trimmed at Q25 with fastp and aligned with MiXCR, with productive beta chains retained. A single entry per CDR3 protein holds the most common genes and DNA from its merged rows. Counted in this sample were about 190,000 distinct CDR3 sequences; around 30% of them appeared once. 20% to 25% of the sample belongs to the ten largest clones. The specimen sequenced was glioma tissue, nonneoplastic brain tissue, or PBMCs (not recorded which). Receptors were obtained from a human donor with low-grade glioma or glioblastoma, undergoing nonglioma brain surgery, or in good health (not recorded which).

The chain couples TRBV19 to TRBJ1-3; D remains unclear. CDR1 is LNHDA, CDR2 SQIVND, per germline (reference sequence). The length of the CDR3 is 16 residues. V was trimmed by 3 bases and J by 2 bases, leaving 14 bases between them. The CDR3 loop is CASSIGRRLAGNTIYF. The CDR3 DNA reads TGTGCCAGTAGTATCGGGAGACGGCTGGCTGGAAACACCATATATTTT.

This clonotype was found many times. The gene calls are TRBV12-5 and TRBJ2-5; a weak D match, TRBD1 (5 bases). Germline lookup yields CDR1 LGHNT and CDR2 FRNRAP. Deletions cut 6 bases from V and 2 bases from J, with 7 bases between. The CDR3 consists of 12 residues. The CDR3 loop is CASGKGQETQYF. The CDR3, as DNA: TGTGCTAGTGGAAAGGGGCAAGAGACCCAGTACTTC.

A few counts support this clonotype. This chain links TRBV9 with TRBJ2-3; D might be TRBD2 (6 bases). Germline lookup yields CDR1 SGDLS and CDR2 YYNGEE. V lost 1 base to trimming and J lost 2 bases, with 8 bases between them. This CDR3 has 14 amino acids. The CDR3 here is CASSVLAVTDTQYF. For the CDR3, the DNA is TGTGCCAGCAGCGTATTAGCGGTCACAGATACGCAGTATTTT.

This clonotype has a count of ten or more. The chain couples TRBV28 to TRBJ2-7; maybe TRBD2 (6 bases). CDR3 length equals 12 residues. V lost 7 bases to trimming and J lost 7 bases, with 14 bases between them. Germline lookup yields CDR1 MDHEN and CDR2 SYDVKM. The CDR3 loop reads CASIGGGREQYF. CDR3 coding DNA: TGTGCCAGCATCGGTGGAGGGCGGGAGCAGTACTTC. Together with reference TRBV28 and TRBJ2-7, the CDR3 gives the full variable domain: DVKVTQSSRYLVKRTGEKVFLECVQDMDHENMFWYRQDPGLGLRLIYFSYDVKMKEKGDIPEGYSVSREKKERFSLILESASTNQTSMYLCASIGGGREQYFGPGTRLTVT.

Comments on this clonotype: Being one base from a much bigger clone, this may be a read error. This chain links TRBV6-2 or TRBV6-3 with TRBJ2-5; D uncertain. The CDR3 covers 15 residues. Germline V gene lookup returns CDR1 MNHEY and CDR2 SVGEGT. In nucleotides, the CDR3 is TGTGCCAGCAGCGTAGAGGCCCGCTACCACGAGACCCAGTACTTC. Residues: CASSVEARYHETQYF.

This clonotype was recorded many times. The J gene is TRBJ1-2, the V gene TRBV5-1; 7 bases map to TRBD1. The CDR3 runs 17 residues. Germline CDR1 reads SGHRS; CDR2 reads YFSETQ. The V gene end was trimmed by 0 bases and the J gene end by 4 bases; junction bases not matched to a gene: 12. In DNA, the CDR3 is TGCGCCAGCAGCTTGGTGACAGGGACTTCTGGAGGCTATGGCTACACCTTC. Its translation: CASSLVTGTSGGYGYTF.

This clonotype was recorded at least ten times. This chain uses TRBV7-2 with TRBJ1-1; no reliable D call. V was cut by 5 bases and J by 5 bases, with 15 bases left in between. The germline V gene has CDR1 SGHTA and CDR2 FQGNSA. The CDR3 runs to 14 residues. DNA for the CDR3: TGTGCCAGCAGCCCTGGAGAGGGAAGGACTGAAGCTTTCTTT. It is translated as CASSPGEGRTEAFF.

The sample holds a few counts of this clonotype. CDR3 residues: CAWDARGRETQYF. For the CDR3, the DNA is TGTGCCTGGGATGCACGAGGGAGAGAGACCCAGTACTTC. The genes are TRBV30 and TRBJ2-5; D possibly corresponds to TRBD2 (5 bases). Trimming removed 5 bases from V and 4 bases from J, with 14 bases in between. CDR1 is GTSNPN, CDR2 SVGIG, per germline (reference sequence). This CDR3 is built from 13 residues.

This clonotype came up a few times. The chain uses TRBV2 and TRBJ2-3; tentatively, D is TRBD2 (6 bases). The V gene's germline CDR1 is SNHLY and CDR2 FYNNEI. V lost 7 bases, J lost 6 bases, and 23 bases lay in between. The CDR3 contains 16 residues. CDR3 sequence reads: CASISRDLEFPDTQYF. The DNA of the CDR3 is TGTGCCAGCATCTCAAGGGACTTAGAGTTCCCCGATACGCAGTATTTT.

Concerning this clonotype itself: Being one base from a much bigger clone, this may be a read error. V is TRBV3-1 and J is TRBJ2-3; tentatively, D is TRBD2 (5 bases). This CDR3 is built from 15 residues. Germline CDR1 is LGHDT and CDR2 is YNNKEL (reference sequence). Deletions cut 3 bases from V and 2 bases from J, with 12 bases between. CDR3 nucleotide sequence: TGTGCCAGCAGCCATCGGAGGCTGGCCACAGATACGCAGTATTTT. Its protein product is CASSHRRLATDTQYF.

In this sample, this clonotype turned up many times. The rearrangement uses TRBV20-1 and TRBJ2-5; D unclear. V gave up 6 bases and J gave up 5 bases, with 10 bases separating them. Per germline, CDR1 DFQATT and CDR2 SNEGSKA (reference sequence). The CDR3 consists of 11 residues. The CDR3 spells CSAPAQETQYF. The CDR3 nucleotides are TGCAGTGCCCCCGCCCAGGAGACCCAGTACTTC.

This clonotype was picked up a small number of times. The chain recombines TRBV19 with TRBJ2-5; possible D gene TRBD1, 6 bases. Germline CDR1 LNHDA, CDR2 SQIVND (reference sequence). V was shortened by 5 bases and J by 3 bases, with 16 bases between the two germline ends. This CDR3 has 15 amino acids. In DNA form, the CDR3 reads TGTGCCAGTAGTCCTCGTGGTGCAGGGGAAGAGACCCAGTACTTC. Protein product: CASSPRGAGEETQYF.

This clonotype has just a few counts. The rearrangement links TRBV5-1 to TRBJ2-2; no definite D call. This CDR3 contains 14 residues. Trimming cost V 5 bases and J 3 bases, with 11 bases left between them. The germline V gene encodes CDR1 SGHRS and CDR2 YFSETQ. The CDR3 reads CASRGAYYTGELFF. The CDR3 DNA is TGCGCCAGCAGAGGTGCATACTACACCGGGGAGCTGTTTTTT.

The sample holds one count of this clonotype. This may be a read error, as it is one base from a much larger clone. V and J are TRBV7-2 and TRBJ1-5; the match to TRBD1 covers 12 bases. The CDR3 is 16 amino acids. CDR1 and CDR2 (germline): SGHTA, FQGNSA. DNA for the CDR3: TGTGCCAGCAGCTTAGTGGGGACAGGGGGCTGGCAGCCCGAGCATTTT. Encoded protein: CASSLVGTGGWQPEHF. The entire variable domain, with the rest obtained from reference TRBV7-2 and TRBJ1-5, is as follows: GAGVSQSPSNKVTEKGKDVELRCDPISGHTALYWYRQSLGQGLEFLIYFQGNSAPDKSGLPSDRFSAERTGGSVSTLTIQRTQQEDSAVYLCASSLVGTGGWQPEHFGDGTRLSIL.

The chain employs TRBV15 and TRBJ1-2; 7 positions match TRBD1. The trim removed 2 bases at V and 3 bases at J, leaving 6 bases unmatched. Germline V gene data show CDR1 as LNHNV and CDR2 as YYDKDF (reference sequence). The length of the CDR3 is 15 residues. CDR3 sequence: CATSRSRQGDYGYTF. The CDR3 nucleotides read TGTGCCACCAGCAGATCCCGACAGGGTGACTATGGCTACACCTTC.

This clonotype has a count of ten or more. The rearrangement joins TRBV6-2 or TRBV6-3 to TRBJ2-7, with unresolved D. Trimming left V 7 bases short and J 3 bases short, with 7 bases between. The CDR3 has 11 amino acids. Germline CDR1 MNHEY, CDR2 SVGEGT. The CDR3 spells CASTAYYEQYF. CDR3 coding DNA: TGTGCCAGCACGGCATACTACGAGCAGTACTTC.

J is TRBJ1-3 and V is TRBV12-3 or TRBV12-4; D gene ambiguous. This CDR3 is built from 13 residues. Trimming stripped 6 bases from V and 0 bases from J, with 6 bases between. CDR3 sequence (DNA): TGTGCCAGCAGATATATCTCTGGAAACACCATATATTTT. It yields the protein CASRYISGNTIYF.

A note on this clonotype: A read error may explain this, as a much larger clone is one base away. V gene TRBV12-3 or TRBV12-4 combines with J gene TRBJ2-3; 10 bases align to TRBD2. CDR3 length: 14 residues. Losses at the gene ends were 5 bases for V and 5 bases for J; bases not matched to a gene: 4. The CDR3 region has the DNA TGTGCCAGCAGTCCTAGCGGGAGAAAAGATACGCAGTATTTT. Its protein is CASSPSGRKDTQYF.

The rearrangement joins TRBV6-6 to TRBJ2-7, with TRBD2 matching over 7 bases. From germline, CDR1 is MNHNY and CDR2 SVGAGI (reference sequence). The CDR3 is 13 residues long. The CDR3 coding sequence is TGTGCATGCAGTTACTCGGGGGGCTACGAGCAGTACTTC. Its translation is CACSYSGGYEQYF.

The sample holds many counts of this clonotype. The chain joins TRBV7-6 to TRBJ2-1, with TRBD2 matching over 15 bases. Germline V gives CDR1 SGHVS, CDR2 FNYEAQ. With V trimmed by 5 bases and J by 4 bases, 9 bases remained unmatched. This CDR3 is 18 amino acids long. CDR3 loop: CASSVGTSGRRGYNEQFF. The CDR3 DNA sequence: TGTGCCAGCAGCGTCGGGACTAGCGGGAGGAGGGGTTACAATGAGCAGTTCTTC.

This clonotype was counted at least ten times. The chain carries TRBV4-1 and TRBJ2-7, with 9 bases that match TRBD2. V shed 2 bases and J 4 bases; nucleotides not matched to a gene: 0. This CDR3 has 13 amino acids. Germline assignment: CDR1 MGHRA and CDR2 YSYEKL. The CDR3 loop reads CASSQTSGYEQYF. In nucleotides, the CDR3 is TGCGCCAGCAGCCAAACTAGCGGGTACGAGCAGTACTTC.

Ten or more counts support this clonotype. The chain employs TRBV20-1 and TRBJ1-5; D ambiguous. The CDR3 contains 12 residues. The germline V gene encodes CDR1 DFQATT and CDR2 SNEGSKA (reference sequence). The germline V and J ends were trimmed by 3 bases and 3 bases, with 6 bases remaining between them. CDR3: CSASRDNQPQHF. The DNA for the CDR3 is TGCAGTGCTAGCCGAGACAATCAGCCCCAGCATTTT.

This clonotype was observed many times. The V and J genes are TRBV6-2 or TRBV6-3 and TRBJ1-1, with D uncertain. Germline assignment: CDR1 MNHEY and CDR2 SVGEGT. This CDR3 comprises 18 residues. V lost 1 base to trimming and J lost 1 base, with 19 bases between them. The CDR3 DNA is TGTGCCAGCAGTTACTACTTCGGGTGGGTTTCGAAGAACACTGAAGCTTTCTTT. Protein product: CASSYYFGWVSKNTEAFF.

This clonotype was recorded many times. Written as DNA, the CDR3 is TGTGCCATCACCTTCGGGAGGTTGGGTATAGGTCAGCCCCAGCATTTT. Translated: CAITFGRLGIGQPQHF. This chain joins TRBV10-3 and TRBJ1-5; D is unresolved. The CDR3 spans 16 residues. Germline values: CDR1 ENHRY, CDR2 SYGVKD. The V end was cut by 7 bases, the J end by 6 bases, with 22 bases between.

This clonotype was recorded many times. The chain is built from TRBV12-3 or TRBV12-4 and TRBJ2-1, with D unresolved. Between the trimmed V and J ends, which lost 2 bases and 10 bases, there was a span of 12 bases. This CDR3 is built from 13 residues. The CDR3 region has the DNA TGTGCCAGCAGTTTAAATAGTCGTCGCGAGCAGTTCTTC. This sequence encodes CASSLNSRREQFF.

The chain joins TRBV7-6 to TRBJ2-2; a possible D gene is TRBD2 (6 bases). The length of the CDR3 is 16 residues. Trimming left V 1 base short and J 2 bases short, with 11 bases between. From germline, CDR1 is SGHVS and CDR2 FNYEAQ. CDR3 amino acids: CASSLDGGINTGELFF. The CDR3 DNA follows: TGTGCCAGCAGCTTAGACGGCGGGATCAACACCGGGGAGCTGTTTTTT.

About this clonotype itself: A much larger clone is a single base away; this may be a read error. The chain uses TRBV7-9 and TRBJ2-5; perhaps D is TRBD1 or TRBD2 (5 bases each). The CDR3 has 15 residues. Germline CDR1 and CDR2: SEHNR and FQNEAQ (reference sequence). The CDR3 DNA reads as TGTGCCGGCAGCCGGACCGGGACCGACGGAGAGACCCAGTACTTC. Translation gives CAGSRTGTDGETQYF.

This clonotype was observed many times. The V gene is TRBV7-2, the J gene TRBJ2-7; 9 bases are shared with TRBD1. This CDR3 spans 15 amino acids. Trimming cost V 5 bases and J 2 bases; bases outside gene matches: 7. Germline V gene sequence: CDR1 SGHTA, CDR2 FQGNSA. CDR3: CASSVQGQGAYEQYF. The CDR3 DNA reads TGTGCCAGCAGCGTACAGGGACAGGGTGCCTACGAGCAGTACTTC.

This chain joins TRBV5-1 and TRBJ2-3, with D hard to call. There are 15 residues in the CDR3. CDR1 and CDR2 (germline): SGHRS, YFSETQ. V lost 0 bases and J lost 0, with 8 bases in between. The CDR3 DNA sequence: TGCGCCAGCAGCTTGGTAGCAGCTAGCACAGATACGCAGTATTTT. It codes for CASSLVAASTDTQYF.

This clonotype was observed many times. This chain joins TRBV28 and TRBJ2-3; 7 bases are shared with TRBD1. This CDR3 region has 15 residues. Germline V CDR1 and CDR2: MDHEN, SYDVKM. The V segment lost 5 bases and the J segment 1 base; nucleotides outside the gene matches: 6. This chain's CDR3 is CASSGTVSRTDTQYF. The CDR3 DNA is TGTGCCAGCAGTGGGACAGTATCTCGCACAGATACGCAGTATTTT.

This clonotype showed up just a few times. The gene calls are TRBV30 and TRBJ2-1; 9 nucleotides align to TRBD1. This CDR3 is 15 amino acids long. Germline V gives CDR1 GTSNPN, CDR2 SVGIG (reference sequence). J lost 5 bases, V lost 0 bases, and 5 bases had no gene match. CDR3 sequence (DNA): TGTGCCTGGAGTGTAGGACAGGGGTTCCACAATGAGCAGTTCTTC. It yields the protein CAWSVGQGFHNEQFF.

Note on this clonotype: A clone one base away is much larger, so this may be a read error. The chain has TRBV9 and TRBJ1-1, with D unresolved. Trimming left V 0 bases short and J 7 bases short, with 16 bases between. Germline V gene lookup returns CDR1 SGDLS and CDR2 YYNGEE. This CDR3 is 15 amino acids long. Written as DNA, the CDR3 is TGTGCCAGCAGCGTAGGATCGTGGGCGCACAATGAAGCTTTCTTT. Translation: CASSVGSWAHNEAFF.